This TCR beta chain stems from a study of CD8 T cells in Susac syndrome. Through negative isolation, CD4+ and CD8+ T cells were obtained, while TEMRA cells were enriched using FACS. With random hexamers, roughly 0.45 to 1 ug RNA was reverse transcribed. The CDR3 of TCR beta was amplified by immunoSEQ multiplex PCR across 54 Vbeta and 13 Jbeta. One entry per CDR3 protein results from TCRdb running MiXCR on the immunoSEQ multiplex PCR reads. Altogether 150,000 or so distinct CDR3 sequences are present, roughly 96% being singletons, with the ten largest covering 0.13% to 0.15%. CDR3 length: 12 residues. The germline gives CDR1 GTSNPN, CDR2 SVGIG (reference sequence). The V gene lost 5 bases and the J gene lost 3 bases, with 10 bases spanning the gap.

Sample: CD8+ T cells from PBMCs. The gene calls are TRBV30 and TRBJ1-1, with D possibly being TRBD1 (6 bases). The TCR originated in a human donor with multiple sclerosis. CDR3 in DNA: TGTGCCTGGGGGGGCGGCTACACTGAAGCTTTCTTT. Translating it yields CAWGGGYTEAFF.